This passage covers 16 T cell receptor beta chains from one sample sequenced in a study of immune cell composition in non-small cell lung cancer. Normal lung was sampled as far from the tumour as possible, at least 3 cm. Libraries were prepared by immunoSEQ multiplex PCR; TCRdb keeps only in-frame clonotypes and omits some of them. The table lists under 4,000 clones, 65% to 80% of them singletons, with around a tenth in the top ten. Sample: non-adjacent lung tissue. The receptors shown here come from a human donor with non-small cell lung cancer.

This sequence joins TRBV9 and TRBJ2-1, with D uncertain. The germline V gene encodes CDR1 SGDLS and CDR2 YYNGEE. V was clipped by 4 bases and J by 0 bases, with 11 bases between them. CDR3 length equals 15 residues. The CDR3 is CASSFDGSSYNEQFF. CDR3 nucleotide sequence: TGTGCCAGCAGCTTCGACGGTAGCTCCTACAATGAGCAGTTCTTC.

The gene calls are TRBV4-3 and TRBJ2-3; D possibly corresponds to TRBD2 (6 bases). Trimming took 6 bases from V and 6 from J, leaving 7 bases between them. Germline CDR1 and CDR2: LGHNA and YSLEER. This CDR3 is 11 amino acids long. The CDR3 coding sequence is TGCGCCAGCAGTCGGGGGGATACGCAGTATTTT. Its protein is CASSRGDTQYF.

The CDR3 spells CASSGSGTGVYEQYF. The DNA for the CDR3 is TGTGCCAGTAGTGGTTCCGGGACAGGGGTTTACGAGCAGTACTTC. The V and J genes are TRBV19 and TRBJ2-7; TRBD1 matches at 10 bases. This CDR3 comprises 15 residues. Germline lookup yields CDR1 LNHDA and CDR2 SQIVND (reference sequence). With V trimmed by 5 bases and J by 4 bases, 8 bases remained unmatched. The complete variable domain, with remaining parts taken from reference TRBV19 and TRBJ2-7, reads DGGITQSPKYLFRKEGQNVTLSCEQNLNHDAMYWYRQDPGQGLRLIYYSQIVNDFQKGDIAEGYSVSREKKESFPLTVTSAQKNPTAFYLCASSGSGTGVYEQYFGPGTRLTVT.

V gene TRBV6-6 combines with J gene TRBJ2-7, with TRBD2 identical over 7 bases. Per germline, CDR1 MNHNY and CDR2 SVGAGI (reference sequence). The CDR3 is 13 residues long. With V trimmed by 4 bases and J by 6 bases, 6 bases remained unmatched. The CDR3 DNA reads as TGTGCCAGCAGTTTGGCGGGAGAAGGCGAGCAGTACTTC. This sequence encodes CASSLAGEGEQYF.

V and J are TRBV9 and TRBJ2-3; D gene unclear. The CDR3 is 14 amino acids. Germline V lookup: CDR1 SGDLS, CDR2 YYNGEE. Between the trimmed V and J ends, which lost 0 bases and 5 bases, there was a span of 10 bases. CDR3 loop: CASSVGLEIDTQYF. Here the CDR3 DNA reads TGTGCCAGCAGCGTAGGGCTAGAGATAGATACGCAGTATTTT.

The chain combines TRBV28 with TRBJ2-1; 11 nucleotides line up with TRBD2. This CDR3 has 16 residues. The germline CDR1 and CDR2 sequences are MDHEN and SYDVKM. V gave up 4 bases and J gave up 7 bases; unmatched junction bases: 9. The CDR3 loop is CASSSSSSGRLNEQFF. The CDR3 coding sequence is TGTGCCAGCAGTTCGTCCTCTAGCGGGAGGTTAAATGAGCAGTTCTTC.

CDR3 protein: CASSLGVYGYTF. The CDR3 region has the DNA TGTGCCAGCAGCTTGGGGGTCTATGGCTACACCTTC. The V call is TRBV5-6, the J call TRBJ1-2; no clear D. V lost 0 bases to trimming and J lost 4 bases, with 4 bases between them. The germline V gene has CDR1 SGHDT and CDR2 YYEEEE. The length of the CDR3 is 12 residues.

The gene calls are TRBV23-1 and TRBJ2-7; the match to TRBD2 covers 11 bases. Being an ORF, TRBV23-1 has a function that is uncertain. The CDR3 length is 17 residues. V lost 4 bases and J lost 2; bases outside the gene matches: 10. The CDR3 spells CASSRVRLAGITYEQYF. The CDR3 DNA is TGCGCCAGCAGTCGAGTACGACTAGCGGGAATAACCTACGAGCAGTACTTC.

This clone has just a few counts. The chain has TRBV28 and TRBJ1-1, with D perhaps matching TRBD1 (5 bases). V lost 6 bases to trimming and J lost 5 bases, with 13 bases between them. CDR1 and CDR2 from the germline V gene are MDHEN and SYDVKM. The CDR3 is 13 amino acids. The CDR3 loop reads CASSQDSGTEAFF. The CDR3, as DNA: TGTGCCAGCAGCCAAGACAGCGGGACTGAAGCTTTCTTT. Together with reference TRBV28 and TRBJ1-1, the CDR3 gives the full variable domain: DVKVTQSSRYLVKRTGEKVFLECVQDMDHENMFWYRQDPGLGLRLIYFSYDVKMKEKGDIPEGYSVSREKKERFSLILESASTNQTSMYLCASSQDSGTEAFFGQGTRLTVV.

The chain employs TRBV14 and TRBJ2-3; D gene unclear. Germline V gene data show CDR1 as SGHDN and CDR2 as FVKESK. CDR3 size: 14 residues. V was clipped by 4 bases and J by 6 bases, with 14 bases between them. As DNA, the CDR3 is TGTGCCAGCAGCCTAAAAACAAGGATGGATACGCAGTATTTT. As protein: CASSLKTRMDTQYF. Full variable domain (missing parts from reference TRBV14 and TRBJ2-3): EAGVTQFPSHSVIEKGQTVTLRCDPISGHDNLYWYRRVMGKEIKFLLHFVKESKQDESGMPNNRFLAERTGGTYSTLKVQPAELEDSGVYFCASSLKTRMDTQYFGPGTRLTVL.

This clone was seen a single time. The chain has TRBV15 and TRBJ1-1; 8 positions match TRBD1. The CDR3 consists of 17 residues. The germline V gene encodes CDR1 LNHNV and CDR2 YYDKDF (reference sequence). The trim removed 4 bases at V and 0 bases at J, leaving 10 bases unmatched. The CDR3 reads CATSIGTGRLMNTEAFF. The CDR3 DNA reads TGTGCCACCAGCATCGGGACAGGTCGCTTAATGAACACTGAAGCTTTCTTT.

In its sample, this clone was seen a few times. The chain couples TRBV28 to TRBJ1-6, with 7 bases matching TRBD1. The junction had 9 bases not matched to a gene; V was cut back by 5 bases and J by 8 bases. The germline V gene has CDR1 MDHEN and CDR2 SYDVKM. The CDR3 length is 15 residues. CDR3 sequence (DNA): TGTGCCAGCAGTCCCCCGACAGGGAACCATTCACCCCTCCACTTT. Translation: CASSPPTGNHSPLHF.

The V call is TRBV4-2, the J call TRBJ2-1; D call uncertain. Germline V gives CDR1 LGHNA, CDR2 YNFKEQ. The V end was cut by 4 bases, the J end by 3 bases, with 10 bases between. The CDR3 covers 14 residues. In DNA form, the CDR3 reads TGTGCCAGCAGCCCATCTCCGGACTACAATGAGCAGTTCTTC. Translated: CASSPSPDYNEQFF.

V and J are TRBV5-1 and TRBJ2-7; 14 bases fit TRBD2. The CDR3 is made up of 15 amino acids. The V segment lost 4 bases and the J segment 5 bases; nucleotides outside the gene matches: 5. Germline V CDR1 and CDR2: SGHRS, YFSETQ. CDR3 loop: CASSQGLAGGHEQYF. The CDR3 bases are TGCGCCAGCAGCCAAGGACTAGCGGGAGGTCACGAGCAGTACTTC.

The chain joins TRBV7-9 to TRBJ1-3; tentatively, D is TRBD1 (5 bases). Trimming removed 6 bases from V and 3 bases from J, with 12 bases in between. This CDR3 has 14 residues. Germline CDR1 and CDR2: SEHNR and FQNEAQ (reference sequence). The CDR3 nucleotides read TGTGCCAGCAGTTCCGGGGGAGATGGAAACACCATATATTTT. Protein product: CASSSGGDGNTIYF.

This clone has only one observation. Written as DNA, the CDR3 is TGTGCCAGCAGCTTAGTAGGCAGGCGGGACGAGCAGTACTTC. This encodes CASSLVGRRDEQYF. The rearrangement joins TRBV7-9 to TRBJ2-7; possibly TRBD2 for D (5 bases). Trimming took off 1 base at V and 5 bases at J, with 12 bases between the two ends. CDR1 and CDR2 (germline): SEHNR, FQNEAQ (reference sequence). This CDR3 contains 14 residues. Drawing the rest from reference TRBV7-9 and TRBJ2-7, the complete variable domain is DTGVSQNPRHKITKRGQNVTFRCDPISEHNRLYWYRQTLGQGPEFLTYFQNEAQLEKSRLLSDRFSAERPKGSFSTLEIQRTEQGDSAMYLCASSLVGRRDEQYFGPGTRLTVT.